One sample yielded the 20 T cell receptor beta chains listed below, sequenced in a study of CD8+CD57+ T cells in acquired aplastic anemia. Only patients with CD8+CD57+ cell expansion on flow cytometry were chosen for sequencing. Both TCR beta VDJ combination and CDR3 sequence profiling were carried out. Genomic DNA was the template for this profiling. TCRdb recomputed calls from the reads with MiXCR, one row per CDR3 protein. The sample shows about 270,000 distinct CDR3 sequences, less than 85% of them seen only once. Specimen: sorted CD4+, CD8+, or CD8+CD57+ T cells (not recorded which) from PBMCs. The receptors here all came from a human donor with aplastic anemia.

This clonotype has just a few counts. The V gene is TRBV19, the J gene TRBJ2-5; 7 bases map to TRBD1. The CDR3 has 13 residues. CDR1 is LNHDA, CDR2 SQIVND, per germline (reference sequence). V lost 10 bases and J lost 5; bases outside the gene matches: 10. CDR3 sequence reads: CATTGAPGETQYF. The CDR3 DNA reads TGTGCCACTACAGGGGCTCCGGGGGAGACCCAGTACTTC.

Details on this clonotype: The CDR3 carries no conserved terminal phenylalanine or tryptophan, so it likely arises from a read error. It is unclear where the CDR3 begins or ends on the DNA, so no DNA is shown, and the CDR3 is as TCRdb lists it. The V gene is TRBV2, the J gene TRBJ2-7; TRBD1 was called by the table and not checked on the DNA. Germline V CDR1 and CDR2: SNHLY, FYNNEI. The CDR3 numbers 15 amino acids, ends counted. This CDR3 reads CASREEGGGAYELDL.

The V and J genes are TRBV5-6 and TRBJ2-5; possibly TRBD1 for D (6 bases). This CDR3 region has 15 residues. CDR1 and CDR2 from the germline V gene are SGHDT and YYEEEE. The germline V and J ends were trimmed by 0 bases and 11 bases, with 20 bases remaining between them. CDR3 amino acids: CASSLGEGTKEAQYF. The CDR3 DNA follows: TGTGCCAGCAGCTTGGGCGAGGGGACAAAAGAGGCTCAGTACTTC.

This chain uses TRBV7-8 with TRBJ2-7; D is unresolved. The CDR3 covers 18 residues. Germline CDR1 is SGHVS and CDR2 is FQNEAQ. V was clipped by 2 bases and J by 1 base, with 21 bases between them. In nucleotides, the CDR3 is TGTGCCAGCAGCTTACAGCGAGGCGGCAAAGCCCATTCCTACGAGCAGTACGTC. Its translation: CASSLQRGGKAHSYEQYV.

This clonotype was recorded at least ten times. The gene calls are TRBV10-3 and TRBJ2-1; the D is unclear. V gave up 4 bases and J gave up 7 bases, with 5 bases separating them. The CDR3 loop spans 11 amino acids. From germline, CDR1 is ENHRY and CDR2 SYGVKD. CDR3 DNA: TGTGCCATCAGTGTGGGGAATGAGCAGTTCTTC. Its protein is CAISVGNEQFF.

As for this clonotype: Germline and junction disagree at one end, which may indicate a read error. The chain has TRBV20-1 and TRBJ2-1; D is undetermined. Germline CDR1 and CDR2: DFQATT and SNEGSKA (reference sequence). The CDR3 spans 12 residues. DNA of the CDR3: TGCAGTGTTGGTCCGCCCATCAATAAGCAGTTCTTC. As protein: CSVGPPINKQFF.

Concerning this clonotype itself: A much more abundant neighbour one base away suggests this may be a read error. The chain joins TRBV5-6 to TRBJ1-1; TRBD1 might be the D (5 bases). This CDR3 has 15 amino acids. Trimming left V 4 bases short and J 1 base short, with 14 bases between. CDR1 is SGHDT and CDR2 is YYEEEE in the germline V gene. The CDR3 region is CASSPVDTGNTEAFF. DNA of the CDR3: TGTGCCAGCAGCCCCGTTGACACAGGGAACACTGAAGCTTTCTTT.

In this sample, this clonotype turned up a few times. Relative to the germline gene, one junction end is altered; a read error may explain this. The J gene is TRBJ2-3, the V gene TRBV9; 7 positions match TRBD1. Germline V gene lookup returns CDR1 SGDLS and CDR2 YYNGEE. There are 13 residues in the CDR3. The CDR3 here is CASGEGGQSTDTF. The CDR3 DNA follows: TGTGCCAGCGGCGAAGGGGGCCAGAGCACAGATACGTTT. The variable domain in full, completed from reference TRBV9 and TRBJ2-3, reads DSGVTQTPKHLITATGQRVTLRCSPRSGDLSVYWYQQSLDQGLQFLIQYYNGEERAKGNILERFSAQQFPDLHSELNLSSLELGDSALYFCASGEGGQSTDTFGPGTRLTVL.

V usage is TRBV2 and J usage is TRBJ2-5, with D unresolved. Germline CDR1 is SNHLY and CDR2 is FYNNEI. Trimming removed 6 bases from V and 5 bases from J, with 13 bases in between. The CDR3 totals 13 residues. DNA of the CDR3: TGTGCCAGCAGCCTTATGGTATCTGAGACCCAGTACTTC. Amino acid sequence: CASSLMVSETQYF. Combining the CDR3 with reference TRBV2 and TRBJ2-5 gives the whole variable domain EPEVTQTPSHQVTQMGQEVILRCVPISNHLYFYWYRQILGQKVEFLVSFYNNEISEKSEIFDDQFSVERPDGSNFTLKIRSTKLEDSAMYFCASSLMVSETQYFGPGTRLLVL.

CDR3 protein: CASSLDFSNQPQHF. CDR3 DNA: TGTGCCAGCAGCTTAGATTTTAGCAATCAGCCCCAGCATTTT. The chain has TRBV11-1 and TRBJ1-5; D is undetermined. Germline CDR1 is SGHAT and CDR2 is FQDESV (reference sequence). The CDR3 totals 14 residues. V lost 1 base, J lost 0 bases, and 4 bases lay in between.

The V and J genes are TRBV5-1 and TRBJ1-6; D unclear. The CDR3 length is 16 residues. CDR1 and CDR2 from the germline V gene are SGHRS and YFSETQ. The ends were cut back, 2 bases at V and 5 bases at J, with 14 bases in the middle. CDR3 nucleotides: TGCGCCAGCAGCTTTGGTCCCGGCGGCAATAATTCACCCCTCCACTTT. Translated: CASSFGPGGNNSPLHF. The variable domain in full, with the rest retrieved from reference TRBV5-1 and TRBJ1-6, is KAGVTQTPRYLIKTRGQQVTLSCSPISGHRSVSWYQQTPGQGLQFLFEYFSETQRNKGNFPGRFSGRQFSNSRSEMNVSTLELGDSALYLCASSFGPGGNNSPLHFGNGTRLTVT.

About this clonotype itself: This CDR3 fails to terminate in the conserved phenylalanine or tryptophan, so it likely reflects a read error. The DNA is left out, because the CDR3 cannot be placed on it with certainty; the CDR3 is given as TCRdb lists it. This sequence joins TRBV19 and TRBJ2-1; whether TRBD1, the table's D call, matches the DNA was not checked. The CDR3 is made up of 15 amino acids, end residues included. CDR1 LNHDA and CDR2 SQIVND come from the germline V gene (reference sequence). CDR3 sequence reads: CASSTTVSTEAFFGQ.

As concerns this clonotype: The CDR3 does not close with the conserved phenylalanine or tryptophan, likely indicating a read error. The limits of the CDR3 on the DNA are not certain, so only TCRdb's listed CDR3 is given. This rearrangement joins TRBV7-2 to TRBJ2-3; the tabulated D call, TRBD1, remains unverified against the DNA. The CDR3 length equals 12 residues, ends included. Germline V lookup: CDR1 SGHTA, CDR2 FQGNSA. Here the CDR3 reads CASSLGLTGNTE.

This clonotype has only one observation. The chain carries TRBV9 and TRBJ1-4, with a possible D match to TRBD1 (6 bases). The CDR3 spans 14 residues. Trimming cost V 2 bases and J 17 bases, with 22 bases left between them. Per germline, CDR1 SGDLS and CDR2 YYNGEE. The CDR3 is CASSVSQGTQYFFF. For the CDR3, the DNA is TGTGCCAGCAGCGTTTCCCAGGGGACGCAGTATTTTTTTTTT. Based on the CDR3 plus reference TRBV9 and TRBJ1-4, the full variable domain is DSGVTQTPKHLITATGQRVTLRCSPRSGDLSVYWYQQSLDQGLQFLIQYYNGEERAKGNILERFSAQQFPDLHSELNLSSLELGDSALYFCASSVSQGTQYFFFGSGTQLSVL.

There are a few counts of this clonotype. The V and J genes are TRBV10-1 and TRBJ2-5; 8 nucleotides align to TRBD1. CDR3 length: 18 residues. The junction had 11 bases not matched to a gene; V was cut back by 0 bases and J by 2 bases. Germline loops: CDR1 WNHNN, CDR2 SYGVQD (reference sequence). The CDR3 coding sequence is TGCGCCAGCAGTGAGTCCAAGCCAGTCCAGGGGGCGCAAGAGACCCAGTACTTC. This translates into CASSESKPVQGAQETQYF.

The chain employs TRBV7-8 and TRBJ2-7; no clear D. The CDR3 is 14 residues long. CDR1 and CDR2 (germline): SGHVS, FQNEAQ. The V and J ends lost 4 bases and 0 bases respectively, with 10 bases between them. The CDR3 loop reads CASSYESRSYEQYF. In nucleotides, the CDR3 is TGTGCCAGCAGCTACGAGAGCCGCTCCTACGAGCAGTACTTC.

This clonotype was observed a handful of times. The chain is built from TRBV24-1 and TRBJ1-5; D unclear. The CDR3 is 14 amino acids. The V end was cut by 1 base, the J end by 5 bases, with 8 bases between. CDR1 and CDR2 (germline): KGHDR, SFDVKD. The chain's CDR3 is CATSDFQHYQPQHF. The DNA of the CDR3 is TGTGCCACCAGTGATTTCCAACACTATCAGCCCCAGCATTTT.

This sequence joins TRBV7-9 and TRBJ2-1, with TRBD1 matching 7 bases. Germline CDR1 and CDR2: SEHNR and FQNEAQ (reference sequence). J lost 13 bases, V lost 1 base, and 16 bases had no gene match. The CDR3 has 16 residues. Here the CDR3 reads CASSLDLRGYTEAQFF. The CDR3 nucleotides read TGTGCCAGCAGCTTAGATCTCAGGGGGTACACTGAAGCTCAGTTCTTC.

In regard to this clonotype: The conserved final phenylalanine or tryptophan is absent from the CDR3, which likely points to a read error. The DNA is omitted, as the CDR3 cannot be located on it reliably, and the CDR3 follows TCRdb's listing. This rearrangement joins TRBV7-2 to TRBJ2-2. Counting both end residues, the CDR3 totals 12 amino acids. Germline CDR1 is SGHTA and CDR2 is FQGNSA. The CDR3 sequence: CASAEVTEAFFV.

This clonotype was seen just once. The chain links TRBV11-1 to TRBJ2-1; 9 bases fit TRBD2. This CDR3 is 16 amino acids long. Germline CDR1 SGHAT, CDR2 FQDESV (reference sequence). The CDR3 loop reads CACSCQRSGGSDEQFF. The CDR3 coding sequence is TGTGCGTGCAGCTGTCAAAGAAGCGGGGGGAGCGATGAGCAGTTCTTC.